This T cell receptor (beta chain) is from a study of T cells in Graves' hyperthyroidism and ophthalmopathy. As for the study in general: Any treatment followed the collection of peripheral blood at initial diagnosis. Study results and caveats: Model output signaled ophthalmopathy a median approximately 6.2 months ahead of onset. Stable hyperthyroidism was told apart from ophthalmopathy by a model built on 13 V-J features.

This clonotype showed up just a few times. Its antigen is as yet unknown. The PBMCs had their origin in approximately 10 ml of fresh peripheral blood. Authors of the study amplified TCR beta CDR3 regions from RNA transcripts. HTBI primers were used for first-round RT-PCR of the TCR CDR3. Via MiXCR, TCRdb re-called the multiplex PCR reads, giving one row per CDR3 protein. The sample lists about 770,000 distinct CDR3 sequences, roughly 20% seen once, with approximately 15% in the top ten. CDR1 and CDR2 from the germline V gene are ENHRY and SYGVKD. J was trimmed by 7 bases and V by 3 bases; bases with no gene match: 3. This CDR3 spans 15 amino acids.

Sample: blood. The gene calls are TRBV10-3 and TRBJ1-6, with 10 positions matching TRBD1. The sequence was obtained from a woman in her forties or fifties with Graves' hyperthyroidism that later progressed to Graves' ophthalmopathy. The CDR3 DNA sequence: TGTGCCATCAGTGACCCGGGACAGGGGAATTCACCCCTCCACTTT. Translation: CAISDPGQGNSPLHF.